This TCR beta chain was obtained from a study of cytomegalovirus exposure and HLA in healthy donors. Study as a whole: One earlier analysis, a look at roughly 170 million T cells, found almost 120 million unique TCR beta sequences. Study-wide results and caveats: The study recorded some 160 TCR beta chains that were cytomegalovirus-associated. Later analysis revealed greater clonal expansion in HLA-associated TCR beta chains than in equally common others.

In the case of this clone: Its target is not known. The same CDR3 can be traced to other DNA sequences in this sample.

Researchers ran the PCR with 60 Vbeta and 13 Jbeta primers. Using immunoSEQ multiplex PCR, the repertoire was profiled, and TCRdb retains in-frame clones only, with some absent. The table lists around 100,000 clones, 79% of them singletons. The sample consisted of PBMCs. The source of this sequence is a woman between 35 and 50 years old in good health and CMV-seronegative.

Written as DNA, the CDR3 is TGTGCCTGGAGTGTCGGGGGGGCCGGGAACACCGGGGAGCTGTTTTTT. The encoded protein is CAWSVGGAGNTGELFF. The J gene is TRBJ2-2, the V gene TRBV30; 8 bases align to TRBD2. V trimming: 0 bases; J trimming: 1 base; junction bases outside the gene matches: 4. The CDR3 sequence is 16 residues long. Germline values: CDR1 GTSNPN, CDR2 SVGIG (reference sequence).